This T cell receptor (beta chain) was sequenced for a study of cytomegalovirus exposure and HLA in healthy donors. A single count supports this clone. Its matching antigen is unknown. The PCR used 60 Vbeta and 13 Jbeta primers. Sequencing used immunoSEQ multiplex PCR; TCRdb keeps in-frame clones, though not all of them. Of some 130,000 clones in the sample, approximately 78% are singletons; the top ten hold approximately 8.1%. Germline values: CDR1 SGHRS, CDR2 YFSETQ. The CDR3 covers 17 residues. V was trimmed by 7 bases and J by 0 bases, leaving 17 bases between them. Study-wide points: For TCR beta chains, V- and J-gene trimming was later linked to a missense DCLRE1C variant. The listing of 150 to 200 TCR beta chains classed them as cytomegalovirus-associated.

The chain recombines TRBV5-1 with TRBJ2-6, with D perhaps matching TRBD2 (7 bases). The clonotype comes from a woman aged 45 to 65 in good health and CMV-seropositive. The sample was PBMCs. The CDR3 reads CASRPTGGSSGANVLTF. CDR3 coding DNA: TGCGCCAGCCGCCCGACAGGCGGGAGCTCTGGGGCCAACGTCCTGACTTTC.